This is a list of T cell receptor beta chains from one sample in a study of blood T cell repertoires in COVID-19. Assay used: immunoSEQ multiplex PCR; TCRdb lists only in-frame clones, some missing. The top ten hold approximately 4.6% of the sample, which has 250,000 to 300,000 clones, approximately 90% seen once. Sequenced input: peripheral blood. Receptors originate from a man aged 40-49 years with acute or convalescent COVID-19. The CDR3 runs from the conserved cysteine through the conserved F or W. A D gene is named only where the DNA matches it firmly. The listing skips clone size in some rows; elsewhere it reads once, few, many or a size class.

>TRBV4-1|TRBJ1-3|TRBD1|NA
TGCGCCAGCAGCCAGTTGGGACAGGGAGTATCTGGAAACACCATATATTTT
CASSQLGQGVSGNTIYF
>TRBV18|TRBJ2-7|NA|few
TGTGCCAGCTCACCTGGGCATGCTGGTTTTTTAAACGAGCAGTACTTC
CASSPGHAGFLNEQYF
>TRBV14|TRBJ1-1|NA|few
TGTGCCAGCAGCCAAGAAACAGCCAGGCTGAACACTGAAGCTTTCTTT
CASSQETARLNTEAFF
>TRBV28|TRBJ1-4|NA|NA
TGTGCCAGCCTACAGACCAATGAAAAACTGTTTTTT
CASLQTNEKLFF
>TRBV7-9|TRBJ2-3|NA|NA
TGTGCCAGCAGTTCCGACAGGTTCACAGATACGCAGTATTTT
CASSSDRFTDTQYF
>TRBV7-9|TRBJ2-7|TRBD1|once
TGTGCCAGCAGCCCCCGGGACAGTCCTTTCTACGAGCAGTACTTC
CASSPRDSPFYEQYF
>TRBV7-9|TRBJ1-2|TRBD1|NA
TGTGCCAGCAGGCGGGGACAGGGCTATGGCTACACCTTC
CASRRGQGYGYTF
>TRBV10-3|TRBJ1-1|TRBD1|NA
TGTGCCATCGAGGGGACAGGGGGAGAAGCTTTCTTT
CAIEGTGGEAFF
>TRBV5-1|TRBJ2-7|TRBD2|once
TGCGCCAGCAGCCCACTAGCGGGGGCATACGAGCAGTACTTC
CASSPLAGAYEQYF
>TRBV5-1|TRBJ2-3|NA|NA
TGCGCCAGCAGCTTTTTAGGAGGCACAGATACGCAGTATTTT
CASSFLGGTDTQYF
>TRBV27|TRBJ1-2|NA|NA
TGTGCCAGCAGTTTATCGGGGGGGAGGGGAGGCTACACCTTC
CASSLSGGRGGYTF
>TRBV9|TRBJ1-4|NA|NA
TGTGCCAGCAAAGGCGGAACTAATGAAAAACTGTTTTTT
CASKGGTNEKLFF
>TRBV5-1|TRBJ1-2|NA|NA
TGCGCCAGCAGCTTTGGGAGATATTATGGCTACACCTTC
CASSFGRYYGYTF